This TCR beta chain is drawn from a study of shared clonotypes between healthy human individuals. Here immunoSEQ multiplex PCR was the method, and the copy in TCRdb shows in-frame clones only, minus some. The sample shows approximately 2,000,000 clones, 80% to 95% of them seen only once. This CDR3 comprises 14 residues. Germline CDR1 reads SNHLY; CDR2 reads FYNNEI. V was shortened by 5 bases and J by 2 bases, with 12 bases between the two germline ends. Caucasian adults residing in Nashville, Tennessee made up all the donors. As for this clone: Its specificity is unknown.

General study results and limits: Among the subsets, naive ones generally showed larger estimated richness than memory ones.

Sequenced input: naive CD4+ T cells from PBMCs. This sample's subset: CD45RA+ positively selected. This clonotype originated in a man between 18 and 29 years old in good health. Some clones in this sample may be carry-over from other donors' samples. J is TRBJ1-2 and V is TRBV2; D is unresolved. The CDR3 DNA reads as TGTGCCAGCAGTTCGCACCCCGAGAACTATGGCTACACCTTC. This translates into CASSSHPENYGYTF.